This note documents a single T cell receptor (beta chain) sequence. Its target is not known. Germline V gene lookup returns CDR1 SGHTA and CDR2 FQGNSA. The CDR3 length is 14 residues. V was cut by 6 bases and J by 4 bases, with 14 bases left in between. The total RNA that was extracted per sample amounted to at least 5.5 micrograms. The sample belongs to a study of blood T cells in healthy people across ages. Study-wide results and caveats: Donors of long life had a larger count of naive CD4+ cells and greater diversity than aged donors. Strong correlation existed between TCR beta diversity and naive T cell percentage.

A second PCR of roughly 7 to 11 cycles used a sample-barcoded 5' primer and a J-beta primer mix. Using its own MiXCR run on the 5' RACE reads, TCRdb lists one record per CDR3 protein. The sample comprises 1.5 million to 2 million distinct CDR3 sequences, roughly 30% of which are singletons, and over 9% rests with the top ten. The sequencing input was blood. The rearrangement uses TRBV7-2 and TRBJ2-3; weak D call: TRBD2 (5 bases). The clonotype originates from a woman in her 30s in good health. CDR3 loop: CASRGGQSADTQYF. As DNA, the CDR3 is TGTGCCAGCAGGGGCGGGCAATCGGCAGATACGCAGTATTTT.